This T cell receptor (beta chain) is from a study of radiation and T cells in renal cell carcinoma. Libraries were prepared by immunoSEQ multiplex PCR; TCRdb keeps only in-frame clonotypes and omits some of them. The sample lists roughly 170,000 clones; about 87% were seen once. Whole-study findings and limits: In blood, top tumor clones expanded by 2 weeks, shrinking by 4. No pretreatment tumor biopsies were available for baseline clonotypes.

Germline CDR1 SGHKS, CDR2 YYEKEE (reference sequence). This CDR3 has 14 residues. Deletions cut 4 bases from V and 2 bases from J, with 12 bases between. Sample time point: blood 4 weeks post-SBRT, at nephrectomy. Sample treatment: 15 Gy SBRT to primary tumor, nephrectomy 4 weeks later. Nephrectomy followed 15 Gy stereotactic body radiation by 4 weeks. A word on this clone: Its specificity is not known.

The specimen comprised blood, sampled from a patient whose treatment included radiotherapy and nephrectomy. The source is a woman aged 50 to 60 with renal cell carcinoma. This chain connects TRBV5-5 to TRBJ2-5; D remains ambiguous. The CDR3 region is CASSPYVGQETQYF. The DNA for the CDR3 is TGTGCCAGCAGCCCCTACGTGGGTCAAGAGACCCAGTACTTC.